This T cell receptor (beta chain) appears in the sequencing data of a study of persistence of HIV-infected CD4 T cells. Anti-CD3/anti-CD28 beads served as a nonspecific positive control stimulus. Responding CD4+ T cells were sorted by upregulation of both CD40 ligand and CD69. The V end lost 10 bases, the J end lost 13 bases, and 19 bases lay between the germline ends. The CDR3 is made up of 11 amino acids. Germline-derived CDR1 and CDR2 are WSHSY and SAAADI. The libraries were made with immunoSEQ version 4 in survey mode. Sequencing used immunoSEQ multiplex PCR; TCRdb keeps in-frame clones, though not all of them. The table shows approximately 46,000 clones, with 75% to 90% occurring only once. On this clone itself: Antigen unknown.

The study, taken as a whole, reports: Within sorted populations, more oligoclonal TCRs accompanied more oligoclonal proviruses.

V and J are TRBV10-2 and TRBJ2-5; D may be TRBD1 (6 bases). The sequence was obtained from an adult woman with HIV who was CMV-seropositive. The sample here was CD4+ T cells sorted from PBMCs after 18-hour stimulation, taken from a patient who received antiretroviral therapy. The CDR3 spells CATQTGLSTYF. CDR3 sequence (DNA): TGCGCCACCCAAACAGGGCTATCTACGTACTTC.